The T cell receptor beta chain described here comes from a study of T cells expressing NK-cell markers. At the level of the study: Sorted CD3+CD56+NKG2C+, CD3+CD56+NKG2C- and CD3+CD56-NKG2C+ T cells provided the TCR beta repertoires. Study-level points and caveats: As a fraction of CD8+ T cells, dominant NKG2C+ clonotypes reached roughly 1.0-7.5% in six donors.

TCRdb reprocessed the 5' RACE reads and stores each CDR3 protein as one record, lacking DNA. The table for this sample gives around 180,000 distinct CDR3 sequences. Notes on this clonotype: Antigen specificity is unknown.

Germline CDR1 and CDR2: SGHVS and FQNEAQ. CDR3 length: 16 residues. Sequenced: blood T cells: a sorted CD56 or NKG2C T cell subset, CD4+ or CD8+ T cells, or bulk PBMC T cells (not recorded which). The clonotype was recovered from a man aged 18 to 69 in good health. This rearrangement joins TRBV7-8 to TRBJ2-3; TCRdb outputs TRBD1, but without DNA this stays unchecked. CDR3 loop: CASSARAGAETDTQYF.